This T cell receptor (beta chain) was recovered during a study of T-cell memory formation after mild COVID-19. Whole-study context: Clustering of TCRs was largely donor specific. General observations from the study: Later expanders leaned CD4+, whereas day 15 to 85 contracting clones were balanced CD4/CD8. Specificity for SARS-CoV-2 was not confirmed among the second-wave clones peaking on day 37.

The authors produced TCR alpha and TCR beta cDNA libraries with sample barcodes and UMIs by 5'RACE using constant-segment primers. MiXCR was run by TCRdb on the 5' RACE reads, yielding one entry per CDR3 protein. The sample has about 560,000 distinct CDR3 sequences, approximately 15% seen once. A few counts support this clonotype. No antigen is known for it. The germline V gene encodes CDR1 MNHNS and CDR2 SASEGT. The CDR3 totals 11 residues. V was shortened by 7 bases and J by 7 bases, with 10 bases between the two germline ends. Material for sequencing was PBMCs or a T cell subset sorted from them (not recorded which). The sequence was obtained from an adult woman who had mild COVID-19 (a few samples of this study predate the infection). Cell type and time point are not known. The V call is TRBV6-1, the J call TRBJ1-1; D remains unclear. In nucleotides, the CDR3 is TGTGCCAGCATCTTGTCCCGTGAAGCTTTCTTT. This encodes CASILSREAFF.